What follows are 24 T cell receptor beta chains derived from one specimen sequenced in a study of identical twins. One entry per CDR3 protein, called by TCRdb with MiXCR from the 5' RACE reads. This sample has 500,000 to 700,000 distinct CDR3 sequences; around 7.5% occur once, and the top ten carry 1.5% to 2%. The same sample was also studied in work on yellow fever vaccine responses in identical twins.

Sequencing input: PBMCs. Receptor source: a woman in her late teens or twenties in good health.

V gene TRBV25-1 combines with J gene TRBJ2-1, with D tentatively TRBD1 (6 bases). Germline values: CDR1 MGHDK, CDR2 SYGVNS. The V end lost 10 bases, the J end lost 0 bases, and 19 bases lay between the germline ends. CDR3 size: 16 residues. The CDR3 region is CATSDTGPSSYNEQFF. Written as DNA, the CDR3 is TGTGCCACCTCCGATACAGGGCCAAGCTCCTACAATGAGCAGTTCTTC.

The table lists this clonotype with many counts. V and J are TRBV11-2 and TRBJ2-7; no firm D call. V was pared by 0 bases and J by 5 bases, with 8 bases between. CDR1 is SGHAT and CDR2 is FQNNGV in the germline V gene. This CDR3 has 13 amino acids. The CDR3 DNA sequence: TGTGCCAGCAGCTTAGAGACAACCGACGAGCAGTACGTC. Protein sequence: CASSLETTDEQYV.

This clonotype was counted only a few times. This chain uses TRBV7-2 with TRBJ2-5; TRBD2 aligns across 7 bases. The CDR3 is made up of 15 amino acids. Trimming removed 3 bases from V and 1 base from J; junction bases left unmatched: 5. Germline lookup yields CDR1 SGHTA and CDR2 FQGNSA. DNA of the CDR3: TGTGCCAGCAGCTTCGCGCGACTAGCCCAAGAGACCCAGTACTTC. Protein sequence: CASSFARLAQETQYF.

Comment on this clonotype: Sequence at one end of the junction differs from germline and may be a read error. This chain uses TRBV11-1 with TRBJ2-1; TRBD2 aligns across 14 bases. This CDR3 is built from 20 residues. Germline V gene lookup returns CDR1 SGHAT and CDR2 FQDESV (reference sequence). The CDR3: CAGSLPPGLAGEVAYNEQFF. In DNA, the CDR3 is TGTGCCGGCAGCCTACCACCGGGACTAGCGGGAGAAGTGGCCTACAATGAGCAGTTCTTC.

This clonotype has only a few counts. The chain employs TRBV12-3 or TRBV12-4 and TRBJ1-2, with D possibly being TRBD1 (5 bases). CDR3 size: 15 residues. V was pared by 4 bases and J by 8 bases, with 20 bases between. CDR3 sequence (DNA): TGTGCCAGCAGTTCCATAAGGGGTGGGACGACCGGCTACACCTTC. Translation gives CASSSIRGGTTGYTF.

The J gene is TRBJ2-3, the V gene TRBV20-1, with no clear D. The CDR3 loop spans 13 amino acids. Trimming stripped 4 bases from V and 6 bases from J, with 14 bases between. CDR1 is DFQATT and CDR2 is SNEGSKA in the germline V gene (reference sequence). CDR3 nucleotides: TGCAGTGCTACGGCTACGGGCCGGGATACGCAGTATTTT. This codes for CSATATGRDTQYF.

This clonotype was seen repeatedly, ten times or more. This chain links TRBV5-1 with TRBJ2-2; maybe TRBD2 (5 bases). V shed 4 bases and J shed 2 bases, with 12 bases lying between them. Germline CDR1 and CDR2: SGHRS and YFSETQ. The CDR3 totals 15 residues. CDR3 in amino acids: CASSPGRANTGELFF. CDR3 nucleotides: TGCGCCAGCAGCCCTGGGCGGGCAAACACCGGGGAGCTGTTTTTT.

This clonotype appeared many times. The rearrangement uses TRBV29-1 and TRBJ2-5, with D perhaps matching TRBD2 (7 bases). Germline V gives CDR1 SQVTM, CDR2 ANQGSEA. Trimming took 6 bases from V and 5 from J, leaving 13 bases between them. The CDR3 sequence is 12 residues long. The chain's CDR3 is CSVLQGGETQYF. CDR3 DNA: TGCAGCGTCTTACAGGGAGGGGAGACCCAGTACTTC.

In its sample, this clonotype was seen many times. The chain combines TRBV24-1 with TRBJ2-1; 8 positions match TRBD1. The V gene end was trimmed by 1 base and the J gene end by 7 bases; junction bases not matched to a gene: 5. The CDR3 has 15 residues. Germline-derived CDR1 and CDR2 are KGHDR and SFDVKD. In DNA, the CDR3 is TGTGCCACCAGTGATTTCGCGACAGGGGTGAATGAGCAGTTCTTC. Translation: CATSDFATGVNEQFF.

This clonotype was counted only a few times. J is TRBJ2-7 and V is TRBV14; no reliable D call. V dropped 1 base and J dropped 3 bases, with 10 bases sitting between them. Germline CDR1 is SGHDN and CDR2 is FVKESK. This CDR3 spans 14 amino acids. CDR3 loop: CASSQGLPVYEQYF. CDR3 nucleotide sequence: TGTGCCAGCAGCCAAGGCCTCCCCGTCTACGAGCAGTACTTC. Filled out from reference TRBV14 and TRBJ2-7, the complete variable domain reads EAGVTQFPSHSVIEKGQTVTLRCDPISGHDNLYWYRRVMGKEIKFLLHFVKESKQDESGMPNNRFLAERTGGTYSTLKVQPAELEDSGVYFCASSQGLPVYEQYFGPGTRLTVT.

In this sample, this clonotype turned up many times. The chain has TRBV12-3 or TRBV12-4 and TRBJ1-5, with D possibly TRBD1 on 6 matching bases. This CDR3 has 14 residues. V shed 1 base and J shed 6 bases, with 10 bases lying between them. The CDR3 reads CASSLGGGGQPQHF. CDR3 sequence (DNA): TGTGCCAGCAGTTTAGGAGGGGGGGGTCAGCCCCAGCATTTT.

This clonotype has just a few counts. V usage is TRBV6-2 or TRBV6-3 and J usage is TRBJ1-6, with D perhaps matching TRBD1 (5 bases). There are 21 residues in the CDR3. Trimming shortened V by 2 bases and J by 7 bases, and 30 bases separated the two germline ends. CDR1 is MNHEY and CDR2 is SVGEGT in the germline V gene. This chain's CDR3 is CASSYTPFLMTRGTENSPLHF. The CDR3 DNA reads as TGTGCCAGCAGTTACACCCCTTTCTTGATGACGCGGGGGACCGAAAATTCACCCCTCCACTTT.

The chain combines TRBV5-1 with TRBJ2-1; tentative D call: TRBD2 (5 bases). Trimming removed 2 bases at V and 5 bases at J, with 11 bases between. From germline, CDR1 is SGHRS and CDR2 YFSETQ. The CDR3 runs 14 residues. The CDR3 DNA is TGCGCCAGCAGCTTTTCCGGGATGAACAATGAGCAGTTCTTC. Translated: CASSFSGMNNEQFF.

This clonotype was seen just once. The rearrangement links TRBV10-1 to TRBJ1-1; 8 bases line up with TRBD1. This CDR3 comprises 16 residues. Germline V gene lookup returns CDR1 WNHNN and CDR2 SYGVQD (reference sequence). Trimming took 2 bases from V and 2 from J; bases not matched to a gene: 7. Written as DNA, the CDR3 is TGCGCCAGCAGTGAGAGACGGGACAGGCGTAACACTGAAGCTTTCTTT. Translation gives CASSERRDRRNTEAFF.

This clonotype was observed at least ten times. The genes are TRBV28 and TRBJ2-3; TRBD1 agrees at 9 bases. V was clipped by 7 bases and J by 4 bases; unmatched bases: 6. This CDR3 has 14 amino acids. Germline assignment: CDR1 MDHEN and CDR2 SYDVKM. The CDR3 reads CASMGTGFSDTQYF. CDR3 DNA: TGTGCCAGCATGGGGACAGGGTTCTCAGATACGCAGTATTTT.

The rearrangement links TRBV11-1 to TRBJ2-7, with D possibly matching TRBD2 (6 bases). The CDR3 totals 15 residues. Trimming removed 2 bases from V and 4 bases from J, with 15 bases in between. CDR1 is SGHAT and CDR2 is FQDESV in the germline V gene (reference sequence). The chain's CDR3 is CASSLIAETFYEQYF. The CDR3 nucleotides read TGTGCCAGCAGCTTAATAGCGGAAACCTTTTACGAGCAGTACTTC.

This clonotype has ten or more counts. The V and J genes are TRBV12-3 or TRBV12-4 and TRBJ2-2; 10 bases line up with TRBD1. Trimming at V came to 1 base and at J to 2 bases, leaving 1 base not matched to a gene. The CDR3 loop spans 16 amino acids. The CDR3 protein is CASSLGQGANTGELFF. CDR3 DNA: TGTGCCAGCAGTTTAGGACAGGGGGCTAACACCGGGGAGCTGTTTTTT.

A few counts support this clonotype. This rearrangement joins TRBV29-1 to TRBJ2-1, with TRBD1 identical over 9 bases. V trimming: 6 bases; J trimming: 8 bases; junction bases outside the gene matches: 14. The germline V gene has CDR1 SQVTM and CDR2 ANQGSEA. CDR3 length: 15 residues. CDR3 nucleotides: TGCAGCGTCCCTACCGGGACAGGGTTTCTCGATGAGCAGTTCTTC. This codes for CSVPTGTGFLDEQFF.

The chain is built from TRBV7-3 and TRBJ2-1; tentative D call: TRBD2 (6 bases). CDR1 is SGHTA and CDR2 is FQGTGA in the germline V gene. CDR3 length equals 15 residues. V lost 5 bases and J lost 10, with 21 bases in between. The CDR3 spells CASSPTGLGLTEQFF. The CDR3, as DNA: TGTGCCAGCAGCCCAACGGGACTGGGCCTTACGGAGCAGTTCTTC.

This clonotype came up many times. The V and J genes are TRBV27 and TRBJ2-5; D unresolved. Per the germline V gene, CDR1 is MNHEY and CDR2 is SMNVEV (reference sequence). Trimming removed 1 base from V and 5 bases from J, with 8 bases in between. This CDR3 region has 13 residues. The DNA for the CDR3 is TGTGCCAGCAGTTTATTTAATATTGAGACCCAGTACTTC. It specifies CASSLFNIETQYF.

The chain combines TRBV2 with TRBJ2-2; possibly TRBD2 for D (5 bases). Germline CDR1 SNHLY, CDR2 FYNNEI. V dropped 3 bases and J dropped 6 bases, with 14 bases sitting between them. The CDR3 contains 15 residues. CDR3 nucleotides: TGTGCCAGCAGTGATACGGGATGGGGTTCCGGGGAGCTGTTTTTT. It yields the protein CASSDTGWGSGELFF.

This clonotype was observed many times. The genes are TRBV28 and TRBJ2-2, with 12 positions matching TRBD2. CDR3 length: 17 amino acids. CDR1 and CDR2 from the germline V gene are MDHEN and SYDVKM. Trimming cost V 3 bases and J 2 bases; bases outside gene matches: 4. CDR3 in amino acids: CASSFTSGRSNTGELFF. CDR3 sequence (DNA): TGTGCCAGCAGTTTCACTAGCGGGAGGTCTAACACCGGGGAGCTGTTTTTT.

The DNA of the CDR3 is TGTGCCAGCAGTTCGGGTTTTAGCACTGAAGCTTTCTTT. Protein sequence: CASSSGFSTEAFF. This rearrangement joins TRBV2 to TRBJ1-1; no firm D call. The CDR3 contains 13 residues. The germline V gene has CDR1 SNHLY and CDR2 FYNNEI. The V end lost 5 bases, the J end lost 4 bases, and 11 bases lay between the germline ends.

The chain employs TRBV10-3 and TRBJ2-3, with D hard to call. Germline V lookup: CDR1 ENHRY, CDR2 SYGVKD. This CDR3 has 16 amino acids. V was clipped by 0 bases and J by 0 bases, with 10 bases between them. The CDR3 sequence: CAISESGTTSTDTQYF. The CDR3 nucleotides are TGTGCCATCAGTGAGTCTGGAACTACTAGCACAGATACGCAGTATTTT.